This T cell receptor (beta chain) was observed in a study of blood T cells in healthy people across ages. Study-wide points: Aged donors had fewer naive CD4+ cells and lower diversity than long-lived donors.

The authors ran a second PCR of roughly 6 to 12 cycles using a sample-barcoded 5' primer and a J-beta primer mix. MiXCR, applied by TCRdb to the 5' RACE reads, yields one record per CDR3 protein. This table has a few hundred thousand distinct CDR3 sequences, around 29% appearing once. The trim removed 2 bases at V and 7 bases at J, leaving 10 bases unmatched. Germline CDR1 reads MDHEN; CDR2 reads SYDVKM. There are 16 residues in the CDR3. Details on this clonotype: The antigen is undetermined.

This TCR came from a woman in her 70s in good health. Sequencing was done on a sample of blood. The J gene is TRBJ2-2, the V gene TRBV28; 7 bases fit TRBD2. DNA for the CDR3: TGTGCCAGCAGTTTACCAAAAGCGGGAACGGTCGGGGAGCTGTTTTTT. It codes for CASSLPKAGTVGELFF.